The text below deals with one TCR beta chain. Its antigen is not known. This table comes from immunoSEQ multiplex PCR, and its TCRdb copy is limited to in-frame clones, with some not included. Altogether roughly 180,000 clones are present, about 91% being singletons, with the ten largest covering 1% to 1.5%. This entry is derived from a study of T cell responses to AZD1222 COVID-19 vaccine. Notes on the study in general: Dominant at 160-218 and 743-854, vaccine-associated CD4 TCRs also spanned spike.

The CDR3 is 18 residues long. CDR1 GTSNPN and CDR2 SVGIG come from the germline V gene (reference sequence). After removal of 4 bases from V and 0 bases from J, the junction contained 14 bases not matched to a gene. This TCR came from an adult who received the AZD1222 COVID-19 vaccine. The starting material was peripheral blood, obtained 28 days after the second AZD1222 dose. V usage is TRBV30 and J usage is TRBJ1-5, with 8 bases that match TRBD1. CDR3: CAWTPPGQVPDSNQPQHF. CDR3 in DNA: TGTGCCTGGACTCCTCCGGGACAGGTCCCCGATAGCAATCAGCCCCAGCATTTT.